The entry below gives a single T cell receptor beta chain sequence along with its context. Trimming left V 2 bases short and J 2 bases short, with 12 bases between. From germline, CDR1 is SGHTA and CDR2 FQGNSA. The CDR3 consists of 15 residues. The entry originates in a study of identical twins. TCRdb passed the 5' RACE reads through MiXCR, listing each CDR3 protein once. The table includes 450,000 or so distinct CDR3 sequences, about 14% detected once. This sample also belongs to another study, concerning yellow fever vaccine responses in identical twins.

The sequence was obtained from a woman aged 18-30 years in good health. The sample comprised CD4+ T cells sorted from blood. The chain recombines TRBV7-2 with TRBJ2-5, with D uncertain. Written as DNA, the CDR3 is TGTGCCAGCAGCTTACGCTCCGGCCAGCAAGAGACCCAGTACTTC. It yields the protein CASSLRSGQQETQYF.